This is a list of T cell receptor beta chains from one sample in a study of T and B cells in COVID-19 patients. TCRdb re-analysed the multiplex PCR reads in MiXCR, keeping a single row per CDR3 protein. The sample has thousands of distinct CDR3 sequences, roughly 35% seen once. The sequenced sample was blood. All receptors derive from a human donor with active COVID-19. Both conserved end residues are part of each CDR3. The D gene is left open where the match is weak. Size tells how often a clone was seen (once, few, many) or the class of an expanded clone, and some rows leave it out.

clone_size | d_call | j_call | v_call | cdr3_aa | cdr3_nt
medium-sized | TRBD1 | TRBJ2-7 | TRBV19 | CASSIPGQGAEQYF | TGTGCCAGTAGTATTCCCGGACAGGGCGCCGAGCAGTACTTC
few | TRBD1 | TRBJ2-2 | TRBV5-6 | CASSLPGQGYTGELFF | TGTGCCAGCAGTCTTCCGGGACAGGGATACACCGGGGAGCTGTTTTTT
NA | NA | TRBJ1-1 | TRBV6-5 | CASSYSVGGRTEAFF | TGTGCCAGCAGTTACTCAGTTGGAGGGAGGACTGAAGCTTTCTTT
NA | NA | TRBJ2-2 | TRBV27 | CASSLSGNTGELFF | TGTGCCAGCAGTTTATCTGGTAACACCGGGGAGCTGTTTTTT
few | NA | TRBJ2-1 | TRBV30 | CAWSPLQNEQFF | TGTGCCTGGAGTCCCCTACAGAATGAGCAGTTCTTC
NA | NA | TRBJ1-4 | TRBV20-1 | CSTRGGGEKLFF | TGCAGTACTAGGGGAGGAGGGGAAAAACTGTTTTTT
NA | NA | TRBJ1-1 | TRBV30 | CAWRATGVNEAFF | TGTGCCTGGAGGGCCACAGGAGTCAATGAAGCTTTCTTT
few | TRBD2 | TRBJ2-1 | TRBV6-2/TRBV6-3 | CASRGTSGRLLYNEQFF | TGTGCCAGCAGAGGGACTAGCGGGAGGTTACTCTACAATGAGCAGTTCTTC
NA | NA | TRBJ2-7 | TRBV12-3/TRBV12-4 | CASSFTLAVDEQYF | TGTGCCAGCAGTTTTACCTTGGCGGTCGACGAGCAGTACTTC
once | NA | TRBJ1-1 | TRBV18 | CASSQRPDTEAFF | TGTGCCAGCTCACAGAGGCCAGACACTGAAGCTTTCTTT
few | NA | TRBJ2-3 | TRBV7-5 | CISSLSDRASTDTQYF | TGTATCTCGTCCCTATCTGACAGGGCTAGCACAGATACGCAGTATTTT
few | NA | TRBJ2-7 | TRBV30 | CAWSPALAEQYF | TGTGCCTGGAGTCCCGCGTTGGCCGAGCAGTACTTC
few | NA | TRBJ2-5 | TRBV6-5 | CASSYGTSTETQYF | TGTGCCAGCAGTTACGGAACTAGCACAGAGACCCAGTACTTC
NA | TRBD2 | TRBJ2-1 | TRBV6-5 | CASSYWPAGGPNTPNEQFF | TGTGCCAGCAGTTACTGGCCAGCGGGAGGGCCAAATACCCCCAATGAGCAGTTCTTC
NA | NA | TRBJ2-1 | TRBV6-1 | CASSKDFNEQFF | TGTGCCAGCAGTAAGGACTTCAATGAGCAGTTCTTC
few | NA | TRBJ1-4 | TRBV10-3 | CAISEFGGGEKLFF | TGTGCCATCAGTGAGTTCGGTGGCGGGGAAAAACTGTTTTTT
NA | NA | TRBJ1-2 | TRBV6-1 | CASIRRDENYGYTF | TGTGCCAGCATTCGAAGGGACGAAAACTATGGCTACACCTTC
NA | TRBD1 | TRBJ1-6 | TRBV6-6 | CASSEPTGANSPLHF | TGTGCCAGCAGTGAACCGACAGGGGCTAATTCACCCCTCCACTTT
few | TRBD1 | TRBJ2-1 | TRBV27 | CASREGQALYNEQFF | TGTGCCAGCAGAGAAGGACAGGCTCTCTACAATGAGCAGTTCTTC
few | NA | TRBJ2-1 | TRBV6-2/TRBV6-3 | CASTQEYPENEQFF | TGTGCCAGCACCCAGGAGTATCCGGAAAATGAGCAGTTCTTC
NA | TRBD1 | TRBJ1-1 | TRBV6-5 | CASSTGQGYTEAFF | TGTGCCAGCAGTACGGGACAGGGATATACTGAAGCTTTCTTT
once | TRBD1 | TRBJ1-4 | TRBV7-6 | CASSLEWTGYEKLFF | TGTGCCAGCAGCTTAGAATGGACAGGGTATGAAAAACTGTTTTTT
NA | NA | TRBJ2-7 | TRBV5-4 | CASSFGPNSPDEQYF | TGTGCCAGCAGCTTCGGGCCTAATAGCCCCGACGAGCAGTACTTC
NA | TRBD1 | TRBJ1-5 | TRBV19 | CASREDRGNQPQHF | TGTGCCAGTAGGGAGGACAGGGGCAATCAGCCCCAGCATTTT
NA | NA | TRBJ2-2 | TRBV24-1 | CAASDFTGELFF | TGTGCCGCCTCAGATTTCACCGGGGAGCTGTTTTTT
NA | TRBD1 | TRBJ1-3 | TRBV12-3/TRBV12-4 | CASSSQGYGGNTIYF | TGTGCCAGCAGTTCACAGGGGTACGGTGGAAACACCATATATTTT
NA | TRBD1 | TRBJ2-6 | TRBV6-2/TRBV6-3 | CASSQGQGAAGANVLTF | TGTGCCAGCAGTCAAGGACAGGGGGCGGCTGGGGCCAACGTCCTGACTTTC
few | TRBD2 | TRBJ2-7 | TRBV19 | CATTRALAGGSYEQYF | TGTGCCACCACAAGGGCGCTAGCGGGAGGATCCTACGAGCAGTACTTC
once | TRBD1 | TRBJ2-6 | TRBV24-1 | CATSENRQGPDVLTF | TGTGCCACCAGTGAGAACCGACAGGGGCCCGACGTCCTGACTTTC
medium-sized | NA | TRBJ2-7 | TRBV11-3 | CASSSDNSYEQYF | TGTGCCAGCAGCTCCGACAACTCCTACGAGCAGTACTTC
NA | TRBD2 | TRBJ2-1 | TRBV6-1 | CASSGLAGGYNEQFF | TGTGCCAGCAGTGGACTTGCCGGGGGGTACAATGAGCAGTTCTTC
few | NA | TRBJ2-7 | TRBV12-3/TRBV12-4 | CASSSPPGSYEQYF | TGTGCCAGCAGCTCCCCCCCAGGGAGCTACGAGCAGTACTTC
medium-sized | TRBD1 | TRBJ2-1 | TRBV19 | CASSPAGTGNEQFF | TGTGCCAGTAGTCCTGCCGGGACAGGGAATGAGCAGTTCTTC
NA | NA | TRBJ1-1 | TRBV5-1 | CASSLAVSDLNTEAFF | TGCGCCAGCAGCTTGGCCGTCTCCGACTTGAACACTGAAGCTTTCTTT
many | NA | TRBJ2-7 | TRBV11-1 | CASSQTMGETYEQYF | TGTGCCAGCAGCCAGACCATGGGGGAGACCTACGAGCAGTACTTC
NA | TRBD1 | TRBJ1-2 | TRBV6-5 | CASSYSGTGVNGYTF | TGTGCCAGCAGTTACTCGGGGACAGGGGTGAATGGCTACACCTTC
medium-sized | TRBD2 | TRBJ2-3 | TRBV19 | CASAGGAAQYF | TGTGCCAGTGCGGGAGGGGCGGCGCAGTATTTT
many | NA | TRBJ1-2 | TRBV29-1 | CSVVSGLNYGYTF | TGCAGCGTTGTGTCGGGGCTTAACTATGGCTACACCTTC
medium-sized | TRBD2 | TRBJ2-1 | TRBV19 | CASSREGNEQFF | TGTGCCAGTAGTAGGGAGGGGAATGAGCAGTTCTTC
few | NA | TRBJ1-4 | TRBV5-4 | CASSHQSGLEISNEKLFF | TGTGCCAGCAGCCATCAAAGCGGGCTCGAAATCAGTAATGAAAAACTGTTTTTT
NA | NA | TRBJ1-2 | TRBV5-6 | CARSLRPNVRDFSGDYGYTF | TGTGCCAGAAGCTTGCGCCCAAACGTTAGGGACTTTTCTGGTGACTATGGCTACACCTTC